Listed below are T cell receptor beta chains from one sample, sequenced in a study of Ad26.COV2.S vaccination and SARS-CoV-2 variants. Assay: immunoSEQ multiplex PCR; the TCRdb copy retains only in-frame clones and omits some. This sample has hundreds of thousands of clones, with about 92% found just once. Material: peripheral blood, obtained in a trial of Ad26.COV2.S vaccine versus placebo. The receptors stem from a person aged 18-65 years who received the Ad26.COV2.S COVID-19 vaccine or a placebo. The CDR3 runs from the conserved cysteine through the conserved F or W. The D gene is left open where the match is weak. Clone size is stated in some rows and not others, as once, few, many or a class when expanded.

.	TRBV7-9	15	TRBJ1-5	.	CASSRSGVSIQPQHF	TGTGCCAGCAGCCGTAGTGGGGTTTCTATTCAGCCCCAGCATTTT
TRBD1	TRBV7-6	15	TRBJ2-7	.	CASSPLGTGAYEQYF	TGTGCCAGCAGCCCCCTCGGGACAGGGGCGTACGAGCAGTACTTC
.	TRBV13	11	TRBJ2-2	.	CAASNTGELFF	TGTGCCGCCTCGAACACCGGGGAGCTGTTTTTT
.	TRBV7-2	17	TRBJ2-7	.	CASSSPSEGPFSYEQYF	TGTGCCAGCAGCTCCCCTTCGGAAGGGCCATTCTCCTACGAGCAGTACTTC
.	TRBV24-1	17	TRBJ1-2	.	CATSDWPRHKIDYGYTF	TGTGCCACCAGTGATTGGCCCCGACACAAGATAGACTATGGCTACACCTTC
.	TRBV10-2	14	TRBJ2-1	.	CASSLTGPANEQFF	TGCGCCAGCAGTCTCACAGGGCCAGCAAATGAGCAGTTCTTC
.	TRBV2	11	TRBJ1-1	.	CASTMNTEAFF	TGTGCCAGCACTATGAACACTGAAGCTTTCTTT
.	TRBV6-5	12	TRBJ1-2	.	CATQGSGGGYTF	TGTGCCACCCAAGGGTCGGGCGGCGGCTACACCTTC
.	TRBV5-6	15	TRBJ2-4	.	CASSEDLGTSNIQYF	TGTGCCAGCAGCGAGGACCTCGGGACCTCCAACATTCAGTACTTC
TRBD2	TRBV7-8	17	TRBJ2-3	.	CASSSPSGGALFHTQYF	TGTGCCAGCAGCTCACCTAGCGGGGGGGCCCTTTTTCATACGCAGTATTTT
.	TRBV4-3	15	TRBJ1-2	.	CASSQDWRDAYGYTF	TGCGCCAGCAGCCAAGATTGGCGGGATGCATATGGCTACACCTTC
.	TRBV4-1	13	TRBJ2-1	.	CASSRTGVGEQFF	TGCGCCAGCAGCCGAACCGGGGTGGGTGAGCAGTTCTTC
.	TRBV7-9	14	TRBJ2-1	.	CASNAIRGYNEQFF	TGTGCCAGCAACGCCATCCGGGGCTACAATGAGCAGTTCTTC
.	TRBV19	13	TRBJ1-2	.	CASKDTPNYGYTF	TGTGCCAGTAAAGATACCCCTAACTATGGCTACACCTTC
TRBD2	TRBV5-1	14	TRBJ2-1	.	CASSTLAGGNEQFF	TGCGCCAGCAGTACCCTAGCGGGGGGCAATGAGCAGTTCTTC
TRBD2	TRBV7-9	17	TRBJ2-7	.	CASSPRTSGGPAYEQYF	TGTGCCAGCAGCCCCCGGACTAGCGGGGGGCCTGCCTACGAGCAGTACTTC
.	TRBV28	13	TRBJ2-5	.	CASSFVRLETQYF	TGTGCCAGCAGTTTTGTCAGGTTGGAGACCCAGTACTTC
TRBD1	TRBV5-4	16	TRBJ1-2	.	CASSLGQGGDNYGYTF	TGTGCCAGCAGCCTGGGACAGGGGGGAGACAACTATGGCTACACCTTC
.	TRBV5-1	15	TRBJ2-6	.	CASSPYWSGANVLTF	TGCGCCAGCAGCCCCTACTGGTCTGGGGCCAACGTCCTGACTTTC
.	TRBV24-1	16	TRBJ2-2	many	CATSDLTGSNTGELFF	TGTGCCACCAGTGATCTGACAGGTTCGAACACCGGGGAGCTGTTTTTT
.	TRBV27	14	TRBJ2-3	.	CASSPRGAADTQYF	TGTGCCAGCAGTCCCCGAGGGGCTGCAGATACGCAGTATTTT
TRBD2	TRBV6-2/TRBV6-3	15	TRBJ2-1	.	CASSYGRGGYNEQFF	TGTGCCAGCAGTTACGGGCGGGGGGGATACAATGAGCAGTTCTTC
.	TRBV6-5	14	TRBJ1-2	.	CASSGGTSGGGYTF	TGTGCCAGCAGCGGAGGGACTTCAGGTGGTGGCTACACCTTC
TRBD2	TRBV27	15	TRBJ2-7	.	CASSLFGQGGSEQYF	TGTGCCAGCAGTTTATTCGGTCAGGGAGGGAGCGAGCAGTACTTC
.	TRBV2	14	TRBJ2-7	.	CASRLTGSSYEQYF	TGTGCCAGCAGGTTGACGGGGAGCTCCTACGAGCAGTACTTC
.	TRBV19	13	TRBJ1-2	.	CASSIFGGYGYTF	TGTGCCAGTAGTATATTCGGGGGCTATGGCTACACCTTC
TRBD2	TRBV7-9	15	TRBJ2-2	.	CASSRGTSYAGELFF	TGTGCCAGCAGCAGAGGGACTAGCTACGCCGGGGAGCTGTTTTTT
.	TRBV13	12	TRBJ1-1	once	CASSPGTPEAFF	TGTGCCAGCAGCCCCGGGACACCCGAAGCTTTCTTT
.	TRBV12-5	14	TRBJ2-7	.	CASGGRDTIYEQYF	TGTGCTAGTGGTGGCCGGGACACAATCTACGAGCAGTACTTC
TRBD1	TRBV11-2	16	TRBJ1-1	.	CASSRGQGAGGTEAFF	TGTGCCAGCAGCAGGGGACAGGGGGCTGGTGGGACTGAAGCTTTCTTT
TRBD2	TRBV27	15	TRBJ2-7	once	CASSYRSGGASEQYF	TGTGCCAGCAGTTATCGCAGCGGGGGGGCGTCCGAGCAGTACTTC
TRBD1	TRBV27	13	TRBJ1-2	.	CASSWTGNYGYTF	TGTGCCAGCAGTTGGACAGGGAACTATGGCTACACCTTC
.	TRBV7-8	12	TRBJ2-1	.	CASSPQGGEQFF	TGTGCCAGCAGCCCTCAGGGCGGTGAGCAGTTCTTC
.	TRBV7-8	15	TRBJ2-1	.	CASSSQAQGLGEQFF	TGTGCCAGCAGCTCACAGGCCCAGGGGTTGGGTGAGCAGTTCTTC
.	TRBV6-5	14	TRBJ2-7	.	CASSYGGGDYEQYF	TGTGCCAGCAGTTATGGGGGGGGCGACTACGAGCAGTACTTC
.	TRBV27	15	TRBJ2-7	.	CASSLNGVVSYEQYF	TGTGCCAGCAGTTTAAACGGGGTAGTGTCCTACGAGCAGTACTTC
TRBD1	TRBV2	17	TRBJ1-3	.	CASIGTGGKANGNTIYF	TGTGCCAGCATTGGGACAGGGGGCAAGGCGAATGGAAACACCATATATTTT
TRBD1	TRBV5-8	14	TRBJ1-2	.	CASSLVQGGSGYTF	TGTGCCAGCAGCTTGGTCCAGGGGGGATCAGGCTACACCTTC
.	TRBV6-1	16	TRBJ2-2	.	CASSDSDRPYTGELFF	TGTGCCAGCAGTGATTCCGACAGGCCTTACACCGGGGAGCTGTTTTTT
.	TRBV18	15	TRBJ1-6	.	CASSPPAGVGSPLHF	TGTGCCAGCTCACCACCGGCAGGGGTGGGTTCACCCCTCCACTTT
TRBD1	TRBV6-5	13	TRBJ1-2	.	CASSWTGGDGYTF	TGTGCCAGCAGTTGGACAGGGGGCGATGGCTACACCTTC
.	TRBV7-8	13	TRBJ2-3	.	CASSPQYTDTQYF	TGTGCCAGCAGCCCACAGTACACAGATACGCAGTATTTT
TRBD1	TRBV6-5	15	TRBJ1-5	.	CASSGDRAGNQPQHF	TGTGCCAGCAGCGGGGACAGGGCTGGCAATCAGCCCCAGCATTTT
.	TRBV12-3/TRBV12-4	12	TRBJ2-5	.	CASSRTEETQYF	TGTGCCAGCAGTCGGACAGAAGAGACCCAGTACTTC
.	TRBV7-2	12	TRBJ1-2	.	CASSPDNYGYTF	TGTGCCAGCAGTCCCGACAACTATGGCTACACCTTC
.	TRBV2	12	TRBJ1-1	.	CASSKGGTEAFF	TGTGCCAGCAGTAAGGGGGGCACTGAAGCTTTCTTT
.	TRBV29-1	14	TRBJ2-1	.	CSVDSGTRYNEQFF	TGCAGCGTTGACTCGGGGACCAGGTACAATGAGCAGTTCTTC
TRBD1	TRBV15	16	TRBJ2-7	.	CATSKSRTGYSYEQYF	TGTGCCACCAGCAAATCCCGGACAGGGTACTCCTACGAGCAGTACTTC
.	TRBV9	19	TRBJ2-2	.	CASSVDRYRQGFDTGELFF	TGTGCCAGCAGCGTAGATCGGTATCGGCAGGGATTTGACACCGGGGAGCTGTTTTTT
TRBD1	TRBV7-9	17	TRBJ1-6	.	CASSPRTGGENNSPLHF	TGTGCCAGCAGCCCCCGGACAGGGGGCGAGAATAATTCACCCCTCCACTTT
TRBD1	TRBV30	14	TRBJ1-5	.	CAWRRQGSNQPQHF	TGTGCCTGGAGACGACAGGGGAGCAATCAGCCCCAGCATTTT
.	TRBV27	15	TRBJ2-3	.	CASSLRWTGTDTQYF	TGTGCCAGCAGTTTACGTTGGACTGGCACAGATACGCAGTATTTT
TRBD2	TRBV6-2/TRBV6-3	16	TRBJ2-3	.	CASSYKESSGADTQYF	TGTGCCAGCAGTTACAAGGAGTCTAGCGGGGCAGATACGCAGTATTTT
TRBD1	TRBV11-2	16	TRBJ2-1	.	CASSNHRGMSYNEQFF	TGTGCCAGCAGCAATCACAGGGGAATGTCCTACAATGAGCAGTTCTTC
.	TRBV2	15	TRBJ1-4	.	CASSLDSWANEKLFF	TGTGCCAGCAGCTTGGACAGTTGGGCTAATGAAAAACTGTTTTTT
.	TRBV6-2/TRBV6-3	15	TRBJ1-2	once	CASSYARGANYGYTF	TGTGCCAGCAGTTACGCAAGGGGCGCTAACTATGGCTACACCTTC